The T cell receptor (beta chain) under discussion was sequenced for a study of identical twins. No donor was unhealthy or non-Caucasian. J lost 6 bases, V lost 5 bases, and 4 bases had no gene match. Looked up from germline, CDR1 is SQVTM and CDR2 is ANQGSEA. The CDR3 sequence is 12 residues long. TCRdb redid the calling of the 5' RACE reads with MiXCR, one entry per CDR3 protein. Found here are approximately 670,000 distinct CDR3 sequences, around 6% of them singletons; the top ten hold around 1.7%. The V and J genes are TRBV29-1 and TRBJ2-1, with 7 bases fitting TRBD2. This TCR derives from a man younger than 35 in good health. Specimen: naive T cells sorted from blood. CDR3 in amino acids: CSVSSGTNEQFF. The CDR3 bases are TGCAGCGTTTCCAGCGGGACCAATGAGCAGTTCTTC.